This T cell receptor beta chain was captured in a study of T cells in Graves' hyperthyroidism and ophthalmopathy (dated by TCRdb to about 2019). Some background on the complete study: To identify TCR V-J signatures that set the groups apart, the researchers used a discovery cohort of 100 patients, made up of around 42 with Graves' ophthalmopathy and 57 with stable Graves' hyperthyroidism. For training and testing, the roughly 93 patients in the discovery cohort were randomly divided in a 7:3 ratio. The paper reports TCR Vbeta CDR3 sequencing of some 140 peripheral blood samples: approximately 43 ophthalmopathy, approximately 74 hyperthyroidism and about 17 progressor patients. Following sampling, methimazole starting at 30 mg daily was given to hyperthyroidism patients, and high-dose intravenous methylprednisolone was given to ophthalmopathy patients. Prospective prediction of ophthalmopathy was tested in an independent validation cohort of 18 to 20 hyperthyroidism patients and some 17 patients who later progressed to ophthalmopathy. In addition, the study compared T-cell repertoires in thyroid tissue and in blood from roughly six Graves' hyperthyroidism patients. Overall results and qualifications from the work: Sample size was not statistically predetermined, and blinding of investigators to group allocation was not performed. A 13 V-J signature model separated ophthalmopathy from stable hyperthyroidism, with around 90% sensitivity and 81.08% specificity in cross-validation and 80%/75% in testing. During validation, the model predicted progression to ophthalmopathy a median of roughly six months ahead of onset, with more than 60% sensitivity and almost 75% specificity. Blood samples also contained most of the expanded thyroid clonotypes (frequency above 0.001), which suggests that blood repertoires may reflect thyroid immune responses.

Of note for this clonotype: It lacks a known antigen. The record has no base qualities; no much larger clone is one base away.

TCR beta CDR3 regions were amplified from RNA transcripts. For the first round of RT-PCR on the TCR CDR3, the HTBI primer set was used together with the Qiagen OneStep RT-PCR kit. A second multiplex PCR round built the libraries, followed by size selection and purification. Sequencing of the libraries was done on an Illumina HiSeq2000 using paired-end 100 bp reads. As for how the authors treated the data: SOAPnuke was used to process the raw data, removing reads that contained adapters or uncalled bases, had a mean Phred below 15, or lacked an exact match to the constant primer or identifier. High-quality paired reads were merged with COPE v1.2.5, and unique nucleotide sequences were defined as clonotypes. Clonotypes were aligned to IMGT TRBV, TRBD and TRBJ reference segments using MiTCR v1.1. Analysis was restricted to V-J combinations with a frequency above 0.0001, which covered roughly 99% of repertoires. The TCS score was defined as the ratio of F50 (clonal expansion) to E x V (chaos), calculated using BLOSUM62-based TCRdist between CDR3 peptides within each V-J. Welch's t-statistics and random forest reduced fewer than 550 V-J features to roughly 13, which were used in a naive Bayes classifier (R e1071). The similarity between thyroid and blood repertoires was quantified using the Morisita-Horn index. TCRdb reran the public reads through fastp at Q25 and MiXCR, keeping productive beta chains. Each record represents a unique CDR3 protein, reported with the most common genes and DNA among its rows. V and J calls and clone size were set by TCRdb, not the authors. Recorded for this sample are 500,000 to 600,000 distinct CDR3 sequences; approximately 49% of them occurred a single time. About two fifths of the sample lies in the top ten.

The V end loses 6 bases and the J end loses 1 base, and a stretch of 13 bases separates them. Inclusive of the bounding cysteine and phenylalanine, the CDR3 is 16 residues long. Only the CDR3 region is kept as DNA, spanning 48 bases read in frame from base 1. CDR1 and CDR2 are drawn from the germline V gene: SNHLY, FYNNEI. Patients with uncontrolled infections, other autoimmune diseases, pregnancy or lactation were excluded. Diagnoses relied on clinical symptoms, serum thyroxine and TRAb, thyroid ultrasound and orbital computed tomography. Trizol reagent was used to extract total RNA, and RNA quality was then checked on an Agilent 2100 Bioanalyzer.

The chain links TRBV2 with TRBJ2-6, and perhaps TRBD2 as D gene, on 5 matching bases. The sample was peripheral blood or thyroid tissue (not recorded which). This TCR derives from an adult woman with Graves' disease, either hyperthyroidism or ophthalmopathy (not recorded which). The CDR3 region: CASSPLDWSGANVLTF. The DNA sequence is TGTGCCAGCAGCCCCTTGGACTGGTCTGGGGCCAACGTCCTGACTTTC.